This entry concerns a single TCR beta chain. What it recognizes is unknown. Used for diagnoses were clinical symptoms, serum thyroxine and TRAb, thyroid ultrasound and orbital computed tomography. This record comes from a study of T cells in Graves' hyperthyroidism and ophthalmopathy. Study outcomes and limitations: In simple terms, a model built on 13 V-J features told ophthalmopathy apart from stable hyperthyroidism. Within blood appeared most thyroid clonotypes that had expanded above 0.001.

Germline V gene lookup returns CDR1 SEHNR and CDR2 FQNEAQ (reference sequence). Trimming removed 4 bases from V and 7 bases from J, with 15 bases in between. This CDR3 spans 14 amino acids. TCR beta CDR3 region amplification was performed from RNA transcripts. HTBI primers were used for first-round RT-PCR of the TCR CDR3. TCRdb called the multiplex PCR reads again in MiXCR, with one record for every CDR3 protein. The data contain about 260,000 distinct CDR3 sequences, about 20% of them seen just once; the ten biggest clones take up 64%. The specimen sequenced was blood. This chain joins TRBV7-9 and TRBJ2-3; no clear D. This receptor was identified in a young man with Graves' ophthalmopathy. CDR3 residues: CASSYTVEPYTQYF. The CDR3 DNA follows: TGTGCCAGCAGCTATACTGTAGAGCCTTATACGCAGTATTTT.